These 9 T cell receptor beta chains were all obtained from the same sample, sequenced in a study of blood T cell repertoires in COVID-19. Only in-frame clones appear in the TCRdb table, and some are missing; sequencing was by immunoSEQ multiplex PCR. The sample has some 200,000 clones, more than 80% seen once. The sequencing sample was made of peripheral blood. These receptors were collected from a middle-aged woman with COVID-19, enrolled during active disease.

The rearrangement uses TRBV5-4 and TRBJ1-5; 9 nucleotides line up with TRBD1. Germline values: CDR1 SGHNT, CDR2 YYREEE (reference sequence). This CDR3 contains 15 residues. Trimming cost V 5 bases and J 1 base; bases outside gene matches: 4. CDR3 residues: CASSPDRGSNQPQHF. CDR3 DNA sequence: TGTGCCAGCAGTCCGGACAGGGGCAGCAATCAGCCCCAGCATTTT.

V is TRBV29-1 and J is TRBJ1-1; D is possibly TRBD1 (6 bases). The germline gives CDR1 SQVTM, CDR2 ANQGSEA. This CDR3 is 12 amino acids long. CDR3 in DNA: TGCGGGACAACGAGACTGAACACTGAAGCTTTCTTT. This codes for CGTTRLNTEAFF.

A note on this clone: Possible read error: a much larger clone is one base away. Other DNA sequences in this sample translate to the same CDR3. The chain uses TRBV27 and TRBJ2-1, with a possible D match to TRBD2 (5 bases). Germline CDR1 is MNHEY and CDR2 is SMNVEV (reference sequence). CDR3 length: 15 amino acids. V lost 2 bases to trimming and J lost 8 bases, with 16 bases between them. CDR3 nucleotide sequence: TGTGCCAGCAGTTTAGGTGGGAGTCGGGCTCATGAGCAGTTCTTC. Amino acids: CASSLGGSRAHEQFF.

The chain links TRBV9 to TRBJ2-1; D might be TRBD2 (6 bases). The CDR3 length is 15 residues. Trimming shortened V by 6 bases and J by 4 bases, and 17 bases separated the two germline ends. The germline CDR1 and CDR2 sequences are SGDLS and YYNGEE. The DNA of the CDR3 is TGTGCCAGCACCCCCGGGACTGGCTTATACAATGAGCAGTTCTTC. It is translated as CASTPGTGLYNEQFF.

V gene TRBV7-9 combines with J gene TRBJ2-7, with D tentatively TRBD2 (5 bases). The CDR3 runs to 14 residues. V was cut by 1 base and J by 4 bases, with 11 bases left in between. CDR1 and CDR2 from the germline V gene are SEHNR and FQNEAQ (reference sequence). The CDR3 DNA is TGTGCCAGCAGCTTAGTGGGAGCAGGTTACGAGCAGTACTTC. It yields the protein CASSLVGAGYEQYF.

This clone was detected many times. Other DNA sequences in this sample translate to the same CDR3. The rearrangement links TRBV7-3 to TRBJ2-5, with D tentatively TRBD2 (6 bases). The germline CDR1 and CDR2 sequences are SGHTA and FQGTGA. Trimming left V 2 bases short and J 4 bases short, with 8 bases between. The CDR3 has 13 residues. The CDR3 region is CASSLSGGETQYF. CDR3 bases: TGTGCCAGCAGCTTATCCGGGGGAGAGACCCAGTACTTC.

The chain combines TRBV25-1 with TRBJ1-2, with D tentatively TRBD1 (6 bases). Germline lookup yields CDR1 MGHDK and CDR2 SYGVNS. V gave up 7 bases and J gave up 7 bases, with 13 bases separating them. This CDR3 contains 12 residues. This CDR3 is CASTTGSGGYTF. The CDR3 DNA follows: TGTGCCAGCACTACAGGGTCGGGTGGCTACACCTTC.

This sequence joins TRBV5-4 and TRBJ2-5; TRBD2 matches at 15 bases. Germline values: CDR1 SGHNT, CDR2 YYREEE (reference sequence). V dropped 4 bases and J dropped 3; count of bases not matched to a gene: 1. The CDR3 totals 15 residues. The CDR3 DNA is TGTGCCAGCAGCCGGACTAGCGGGAGGGAAGAGACCCAGTACTTC. It translates to CASSRTSGREETQYF.

The J gene is TRBJ1-2, the V gene TRBV7-9, with TRBD1 matching over 7 bases. The germline CDR1 and CDR2 sequences are SEHNR and FQNEAQ (reference sequence). The CDR3 covers 15 residues. Germline trimming cut 5 bases from V and 6 bases from J; bases unmatched to any gene: 12. The chain's CDR3 is CASSIDRARRDGYTF. CDR3 sequence (DNA): TGTGCCAGCAGCATTGACAGGGCCCGGAGGGATGGCTACACCTTC.